One sample yielded the 17 T cell receptor beta chains listed below, sequenced in a study of regulatory T cells in long-lasting Graves disease listed by TCRdb under 2021. The library was made by multiplex PCR. Sequenced on an Illumina HiSeq 4000. CDR3 regions were amplified by Arm-PCR with iRepertoire HTBI primers to construct TCR beta libraries. TCRdb cleaned the public reads at Q25 with fastp, built clones with MiXCR and kept in-frame beta chains. Each CDR3 protein gets just one entry, which takes the most common genes and DNA from the rows behind it. In this sample the table shows roughly 450,000 distinct CDR3 sequences, about 20% of which occur a single time. The ten most abundant clones make up approximately 28% of the sample. What the time point label conveys for this sample: persistent/refractory GD, antithyroid drugs over 5 years with positive TRAb. For both TCR sequencing and RNA sequencing, RNA was extracted from PBMCs in TRIzol.

The sequencing used peripheral blood mononuclear cells (PBMCs), collected when the disease was refractory, from a patient treated with antithyroid drugs. These receptors all come from a female donor with Graves disease.

This clonotype was detected many times. The chain uses TRBV5-1 and TRBJ2-7, with a tentative D call TRBD1 (7 bases). Trimming took 4 bases from V and 0 from J, leaving 11 bases between them. CDR1 is SGHRS, CDR2 YFSETQ, per germline. The CDR3 sequence is 14 residues long. CDR3 coding DNA: TGCGCCAGCAGCGCGGGACAGAGCTCCTACGAGCAGTACTTC. Protein product: CASSAGQSSYEQYF.

This clonotype was seen many times. V and J are TRBV24-1 and TRBJ1-2; no clear D gene. Germline V gives CDR1 KGHDR, CDR2 SFDVKD. V shed 9 bases and J shed 3 bases, with 16 bases lying between them. The CDR3 length is 14 residues. The CDR3 loop is CATQPDGVDYGYTF. DNA for the CDR3: TGTGCCACCCAACCAGATGGGGTGGACTATGGCTACACCTTC.

This clonotype occurred many times. This chain uses TRBV2 with TRBJ1-5; 7 positions agree with TRBD1. The J segment lost 2 bases and the V segment lost 1 base, leaving 5 bases of the junction unmatched. Germline CDR1 reads SNHLY; CDR2 reads FYNNEI. The CDR3 spans 16 residues. CDR3 in DNA: TGTGCCAGCAGTGAAGAGGTCGGGACAGGCAATCAGCCCCAGCATTTT. Amino acids: CASSEEVGTGNQPQHF.

This clonotype was recorded many times. In nucleotides, the CDR3 is TGTGCCAGCCTCCGGGACCGAGACTATGGCTACACCTTC. This sequence encodes CASLRDRDYGYTF. J is TRBJ1-2 and V is TRBV2; possibly TRBD1 for D (5 bases). V lost 8 bases and J lost 3, with 13 bases in between. Per germline, CDR1 SNHLY and CDR2 FYNNEI. The CDR3 totals 13 residues.

The chain links TRBV7-2 to TRBJ2-7; D may be TRBD2 (6 bases). The CDR3 totals 14 residues. Trimming stripped 5 bases from V and 3 bases from J, with 14 bases between. Germline CDR1 reads SGHTA; CDR2 reads FQGNSA. This chain's CDR3 is CASSAGLGGYEQYF. As DNA, the CDR3 is TGTGCCAGCAGCGCGGGACTGGGGGGCTACGAGCAGTACTTC.

The gene calls are TRBV2 and TRBJ2-7; 11 bases line up with TRBD2. Unmatched junction bases numbered 4, after V lost 8 bases and J lost 1 base. This CDR3 spans 14 amino acids. Germline CDR1 is SNHLY and CDR2 is FYNNEI. The CDR3 is CASRRTSGSYEQYF. DNA of the CDR3: TGTGCCAGCCGCCGGACTAGCGGGTCCTACGAGCAGTACTTC.

This clonotype was detected many times. The chain couples TRBV6-1 to TRBJ2-6; D is uncertain. Germline CDR1 and CDR2: MNHNS and SASEGT. This CDR3 comprises 16 residues. Trimming left V 5 bases short and J 0 bases short, with 11 bases between. The CDR3 bases are TGTGCCAGCAGTCCCTGGTGGGGCTCTGGGGCCAACGTCCTGACTTTC. As protein: CASSPWWGSGANVLTF.

This clonotype was picked up a small number of times. The chain combines TRBV28 with TRBJ2-2; D not resolved. Trimming cost V 8 bases and J 4 bases, with 8 bases left between them. Germline V gene lookup returns CDR1 MDHEN and CDR2 SYDVKM. The CDR3 loop spans 12 amino acids. The CDR3 DNA sequence: TGTGCCAGCGCGTTGAGCACCGGGGAGCTGTTTTTT. Protein product: CASALSTGELFF.

This clonotype turned up a few times. The CDR3 DNA is TGCAGCGTTGAAGGGACAGGGATCTACGAGCAGTACTTC. It translates to CSVEGTGIYEQYF. This chain links TRBV29-1 with TRBJ2-7, with 8 bases fitting TRBD1. The germline CDR1 and CDR2 sequences are SQVTM and ANQGSEA. This CDR3 contains 13 residues. V was clipped by 1 base and J by 3 bases; unmatched bases: 2.

Here the CDR3 reads CASSLFPSGSRTGELFF. The CDR3 region has the DNA TGTGCCAGCAGTTTATTCCCGAGCGGGAGCCGCACCGGGGAGCTGTTTTTT. The rearrangement links TRBV27 to TRBJ2-2; 8 bases line up with TRBD2. The germline V gene has CDR1 MNHEY and CDR2 SMNVEV (reference sequence). The CDR3 is made up of 17 amino acids. The V gene end was trimmed by 1 base and the J gene end by 4 bases; junction bases not matched to a gene: 8.

This sequence joins TRBV9 and TRBJ2-1, with 7 bases identical to TRBD1. CDR3 size: 14 residues. CDR1 is SGDLS, CDR2 YYNGEE, per germline. Trimming cost V 4 bases and J 2 bases; bases outside gene matches: 3. CDR3 loop: CASSPGQTYNEQFF. The DNA of the CDR3 is TGTGCCAGCAGCCCGGGACAGACCTACAATGAGCAGTTCTTC. Looking up the rest from reference TRBV9 and TRBJ2-1 gives the full variable domain: DSGVTQTPKHLITATGQRVTLRCSPRSGDLSVYWYQQSLDQGLQFLIQYYNGEERAKGNILERFSAQQFPDLHSELNLSSLELGDSALYFCASSPGQTYNEQFFGPGTRLTVL.

In this sample, this clonotype turned up a few times. Here the CDR3 DNA reads TGTGCCAGCAGTGAAGCGGGACTGCCTCGCCCTGGGACCCAGTACTTC. Its translation is CASSEAGLPRPGTQYF. This chain joins TRBV6-1 and TRBJ2-5, with a tentative D call TRBD2 (6 bases). The CDR3 has 16 amino acids. V gave up 0 bases and J gave up 7 bases, with 18 bases separating them. Germline CDR1 MNHNS, CDR2 SASEGT.

This clonotype was observed at least ten times. The CDR3 nucleotides are TGTGCCAGCACCCTGAACAGGGTTGGAAACAATGAGCAGTTCTTC. Encoded protein: CASTLNRVGNNEQFF. V gene TRBV28 combines with J gene TRBJ2-1; TRBD1 is a possible D gene (6 bases). The CDR3 sequence is 15 residues long. Between the trimmed V and J ends, which lost 7 bases and 5 bases, there was a span of 18 bases. Germline V lookup: CDR1 MDHEN, CDR2 SYDVKM.

This clonotype was picked up a small number of times. This chain joins TRBV7-3 and TRBJ2-7; 10 nucleotides match TRBD1. V gave up 5 bases and J gave up 2 bases; unmatched junction bases: 15. The length of the CDR3 is 18 residues. From germline, CDR1 is SGHTA and CDR2 FQGTGA. The CDR3 DNA reads as TGTGCCAGCAGCCTCGAGCCCCCTGGACAGGGGGGGACCTACGAGCAGTACTTC. Translating gives CASSLEPPGQGGTYEQYF.

A remark on this clonotype: One end of the junction fails to match germline, which may point to a read error. This chain joins TRBV11-2 and TRBJ2-2, with D perhaps assigned TRBD1 or TRBD2 (5 bases each). The CDR3 contains 17 residues. CDR1 and CDR2 from the germline V gene are SGHAT and FQNNGV. Here the CDR3 DNA reads TGTGCCAGCAGCTTAGATCAGCGCAGGGCGAACACCGGGGAGCTGCTTTTT. It encodes CASSLDQRRANTGELLF.

This clonotype has a count of ten or more. The rearrangement uses TRBV2 and TRBJ2-7, with 9 positions matching TRBD2. CDR3 length: 13 amino acids. V was pared by 10 bases and J by 3 bases, with 7 bases of the junction left unmatched. Germline CDR1 is SNHLY and CDR2 is FYNNEI. DNA of the CDR3: TGTGCCAAAGGTCTAGCGGGGTTCTACGAGCAGTACTTC. Translation gives CAKGLAGFYEQYF.

Regarding this clonotype: A much more abundant neighbour one base away suggests this may be a read error. The V gene is TRBV30, the J gene TRBJ1-5; 10 bases are a match to TRBD1. Germline values: CDR1 GTSNPN, CDR2 SVGIG (reference sequence). J gave up 2 bases and V 2 bases, and 12 bases lay outside the gene matches. This CDR3 has 18 amino acids. CDR3 in amino acids: CAWSRTGTGADGNQPQHF. CDR3 DNA: TGTGCCTGGAGTCGAACCGGGACAGGGGCCGATGGCAATCAGCCCCAGCATTTT. The whole variable domain, remainder taken from reference TRBV30 and TRBJ1-5, is SQTIHQWPATLVQPVGSPLSLECTVEGTSNPNLYWYRQAAGRGLQLLFYSVGIGQISSEVPQNLSASRPQDRQFILSSKKLLLSDSGFYLCAWSRTGTGADGNQPQHFGDGTRLSIL.